This T cell receptor beta chain was sequenced for a study of early T cells in non-severe SARS-CoV-2 infection. TCRdb itself ran the 5' RACE reads through MiXCR, one entry per CDR3 protein. The table lists tens of thousands of distinct CDR3 sequences, roughly 6% of them singletons, with roughly 12% in the top ten. This clonotype was seen ten or more times. The CDR3 loop spans 15 amino acids. Trimming cost V 2 bases and J 0 bases, with 10 bases left between them. CDR1 and CDR2 (germline): MNHNY, SVGAGI (reference sequence). The sequence was obtained from an adult who was a healthcare worker with PCR-confirmed SARS-CoV-2 infection or an uninfected control (not recorded which). The sequenced sample was whole blood. This chain connects TRBV6-6 to TRBJ1-2; D might be TRBD1 (6 bases). The CDR3 spells CASSYATGANYGYTF. CDR3 bases: TGTGCCAGCAGTTACGCGACAGGAGCTAACTATGGCTACACCTTC.